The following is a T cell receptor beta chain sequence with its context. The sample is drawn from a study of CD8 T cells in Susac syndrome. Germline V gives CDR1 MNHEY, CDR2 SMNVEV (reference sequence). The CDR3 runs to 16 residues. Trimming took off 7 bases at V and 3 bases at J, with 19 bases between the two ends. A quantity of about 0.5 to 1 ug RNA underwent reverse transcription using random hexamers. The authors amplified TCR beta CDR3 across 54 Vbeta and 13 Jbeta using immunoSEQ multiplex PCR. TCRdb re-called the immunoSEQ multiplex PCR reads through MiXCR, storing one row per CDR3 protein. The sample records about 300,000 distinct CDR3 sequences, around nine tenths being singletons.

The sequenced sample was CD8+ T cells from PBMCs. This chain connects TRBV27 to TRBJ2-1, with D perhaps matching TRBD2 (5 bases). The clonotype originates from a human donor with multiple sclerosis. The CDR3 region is CASTPLGMGDYNEQFF. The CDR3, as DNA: TGTGCCAGCACCCCCCTTGGGATGGGAGACTACAATGAGCAGTTCTTC.